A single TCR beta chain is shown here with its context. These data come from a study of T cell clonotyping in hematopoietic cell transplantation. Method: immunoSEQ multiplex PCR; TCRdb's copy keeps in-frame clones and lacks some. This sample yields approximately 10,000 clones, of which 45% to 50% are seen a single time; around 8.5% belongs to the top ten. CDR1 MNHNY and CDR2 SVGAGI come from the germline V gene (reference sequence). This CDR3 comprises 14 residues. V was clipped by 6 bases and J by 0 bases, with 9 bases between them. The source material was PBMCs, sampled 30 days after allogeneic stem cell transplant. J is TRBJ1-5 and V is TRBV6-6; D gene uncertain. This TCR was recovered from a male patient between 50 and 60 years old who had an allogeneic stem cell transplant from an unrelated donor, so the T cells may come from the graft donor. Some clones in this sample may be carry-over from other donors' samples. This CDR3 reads CASSPVVSNQPQHF. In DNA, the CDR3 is TGTGCCAGCAGCCCGGTAGTTAGCAATCAGCCCCAGCATTTT.